These 32 T cell receptor beta chains were sequenced from one sample in a study of OX40 agonist ivuxolimab in advanced cancers. Method: immunoSEQ multiplex PCR; TCRdb's copy keeps in-frame clones and lacks some. This sample has around 53,000 clones; about 90% occur once, and the top ten carry 6.7%. The source material was CD4+ or CD8+ T cells sorted from blood, sampled in a trial of the OX40 agonist ivuxolimab. The receptor set was obtained from an adult with an advanced solid tumor such as melanoma, head and neck, liver or kidney cancer.

The rearrangement links TRBV5-1 to TRBJ2-5; D perhaps matches TRBD2 (6 bases). V gave up 0 bases and J gave up 1 base, with 13 bases separating them. The CDR3 is 16 amino acids. Germline V gene lookup returns CDR1 SGHRS and CDR2 YFSETQ. The CDR3 here is CASSLGAAGTQETQYF. In DNA form, the CDR3 reads TGCGCCAGCAGCTTGGGCGCGGCGGGAACCCAAGAGACCCAGTACTTC. Full variable domain (remainder filled in from reference TRBV5-1 and TRBJ2-5): KAGVTQTPRYLIKTRGQQVTLSCSPISGHRSVSWYQQTPGQGLQFLFEYFSETQRNKGNFPGRFSGRQFSNSRSEMNVSTLELGDSALYLCASSLGAAGTQETQYFGPGTRLLVL.

The chain is built from TRBV2 and TRBJ1-2; possible D gene TRBD1, 6 bases. Germline CDR1 SNHLY, CDR2 FYNNEI. V was shortened by 6 bases and J by 2 bases, with 7 bases between the two germline ends. This CDR3 contains 12 residues. The CDR3 region is CASSGQNYGYTF. CDR3 in DNA: TGTGCCAGCAGCGGACAGAACTATGGCTACACCTTC.

This clone turned up a few times. This chain uses TRBV2 with TRBJ1-5; D unclear. The V end was cut by 7 bases, the J end by 0 bases, with 7 bases between. Germline V gene sequence: CDR1 SNHLY, CDR2 FYNNEI. The CDR3 is made up of 13 amino acids. The CDR3 DNA reads TGTGCCAGCATCGGAGTTAGCAATCAGCCCCAGCATTTT. It is translated as CASIGVSNQPQHF.

V gene TRBV6-5 combines with J gene TRBJ1-1; D unclear. The CDR3 has 11 residues. Trimming stripped 6 bases from V and 7 bases from J, with 9 bases between. Germline V gene lookup returns CDR1 MNHEY and CDR2 SVGAGI. The CDR3 region is CASRERHEAFF. In nucleotides, the CDR3 is TGTGCCAGCAGGGAGAGACATGAAGCTTTCTTT.

The V gene is TRBV2, the J gene TRBJ1-1, with D possibly matching TRBD1 (6 bases). The CDR3 is 14 amino acids. With 8 bases removed from V and 4 bases from J, the gap between germline ends came to 17 bases. Germline V gene lookup returns CDR1 SNHLY and CDR2 FYNNEI. CDR3 residues: CASLYQTGGTEAFF. The CDR3 region has the DNA TGTGCCAGCCTGTATCAGACAGGTGGCACTGAAGCTTTCTTT.

This clone has just one count. V is TRBV14 and J is TRBJ1-1, with a tentative D call TRBD1 (5 bases). V was cut by 1 base and J by 1 base, with 19 bases left in between. The CDR3 length is 18 residues. Per germline, CDR1 SGHDN and CDR2 FVKESK. CDR3 loop: CASSQVLWLGGRNTEAFF. Here the CDR3 DNA reads TGTGCCAGCAGCCAAGTTCTTTGGTTGGGGGGTCGGAACACTGAAGCTTTCTTT.

Only one count was recorded for this clone. Other DNA sequences in this specimen translate into the identical CDR3. The genes are TRBV27 and TRBJ1-2; 7 nucleotides align to TRBD1. Trimming took 8 bases from V and 4 from J; bases not matched to a gene: 13. The CDR3 has 15 residues. The V gene's germline CDR1 is MNHEY and CDR2 SMNVEV (reference sequence). The CDR3 DNA reads as TGTGCCAGCGGGACCGTGACAGGGAGGTTCTATGGCTACACCTTC. Translation: CASGTVTGRFYGYTF.

V and J are TRBV6-6 and TRBJ2-5; 7 bases align to TRBD1. CDR3 length: 15 residues. V shed 1 base and J 5 bases; nucleotides not matched to a gene: 7. Germline values: CDR1 MNHNY, CDR2 SVGAGI (reference sequence). The CDR3 is CASSYWGTVFETQYF. As DNA, the CDR3 is TGTGCCAGCAGTTACTGGGGGACAGTCTTCGAGACCCAGTACTTC.

In the case of this clone: Germline is not matched at one junction end, which may reflect a read error. This chain connects TRBV11-2 to TRBJ2-7; D is ambiguous. CDR3 length: 14 residues. Germline V gene data show CDR1 as SGHAT and CDR2 as FQNNGV. The CDR3 loop is CTSSPGPLSYEQYF. CDR3 nucleotide sequence: TGTACCAGCAGCCCTGGGCCCCTCTCATACGAGCAGTACTTC.

This chain uses TRBV28 with TRBJ2-5; D ambiguous. CDR3 length: 10 residues. V gave up 3 bases and J gave up 5 bases, with 1 base separating them. CDR1 and CDR2 from the germline V gene are MDHEN and SYDVKM. CDR3 sequence: CASSFETQYF. The DNA of the CDR3 is TGTGCCAGCAGTTTCGAGACCCAGTACTTC.

The chain recombines TRBV10-3 with TRBJ1-2; 7 bases are a match to TRBD1. This CDR3 is built from 14 residues. Trimming cost V 7 bases and J 3 bases; bases outside gene matches: 8. Germline loops: CDR1 ENHRY, CDR2 SYGVKD. In nucleotides, the CDR3 is TGTGCCATCACTAGACAGGGTCTTGACTATGGCTACACCTTC. This gives the protein CAITRQGLDYGYTF.

The chain recombines TRBV10-3 with TRBJ1-2; D is possibly TRBD1 (5 bases). The germline V gene encodes CDR1 ENHRY and CDR2 SYGVKD. This CDR3 is 11 amino acids long. V was pared by 8 bases and J by 8 bases, with 12 bases between. The CDR3 DNA reads as TGTGCCATCGTCAGGGTGAAGGGCTACACCTTC. Encoded protein: CAIVRVKGYTF.

This clone has more than one count but fewer than ten. V usage is TRBV7-6 and J usage is TRBJ2-2; 8 bases match TRBD2. CDR1 is SGHVS, CDR2 FNYEAQ, per germline. CDR3 length: 17 amino acids. Trimming at V came to 4 bases and at J to 1 base, leaving 8 bases not matched to a gene. The CDR3 nucleotides are TGTGCCAGCAGCTCCTCAGTAGCGGGGAGGAACACCGGGGAGCTGTTTTTT. Protein sequence: CASSSSVAGRNTGELFF.

This chain uses TRBV29-1 with TRBJ1-4; 11 bases are shared with TRBD1. After removal of 0 bases from V and 10 bases from J, the junction contained 4 bases not matched to a gene. The CDR3 is 14 amino acids. Looked up from germline, CDR1 is SQVTM and CDR2 is ANQGSEA. This CDR3 is CSVEEGQGVGKLFF. The CDR3 nucleotides are TGCAGCGTTGAAGAGGGACAGGGGGTCGGAAAACTGTTTTTT.

V gene TRBV6-5 combines with J gene TRBJ2-7; D remains unclear. Trimming cost V 8 bases and J 4 bases, with 6 bases left between them. Germline V gene lookup returns CDR1 MNHEY and CDR2 SVGAGI. The CDR3 runs to 10 residues. The CDR3 DNA reads as TGTGCCAGCGGCCCTTACGAGCAGTACTTC. This translates into CASGPYEQYF.

This chain joins TRBV7-3 and TRBJ2-3, with TRBD2 matching over 9 bases. The ends lost 0 bases at V and 1 base at J; junction bases unmatched: 2. This CDR3 region has 16 residues. Germline values: CDR1 SGHTA, CDR2 FQGTGA. The CDR3 protein is CASSLTSGGGTDTQYF. For the CDR3, the DNA is TGTGCCAGCAGCTTAACTAGCGGGGGTGGCACAGATACGCAGTATTTT.

The V gene is TRBV29-1, the J gene TRBJ2-3; D is perhaps TRBD1 (5 bases). With 2 bases removed from V and 1 base from J, the gap between germline ends came to 7 bases. The CDR3 totals 13 residues. CDR1 and CDR2 from the germline V gene are SQVTM and ANQGSEA. The CDR3 coding sequence is TGCAGCGTTGAAAAACAGGGCACAGATACGCAGTATTTT. Translated, it gives CSVEKQGTDTQYF.

This chain connects TRBV20-1 to TRBJ2-1; D is ambiguous. This CDR3 is 11 amino acids long. From germline, CDR1 is DFQATT and CDR2 SNEGSKA (reference sequence). V gave up 0 bases and J gave up 9 bases, with 6 bases separating them. Here the CDR3 reads CSARDPPEQFF. DNA of the CDR3: TGCAGTGCTAGAGATCCCCCTGAGCAGTTCTTC.

This clone has a handful of counts. The V and J genes are TRBV30 and TRBJ1-5, with D maybe TRBD1 (5 bases). Per the germline V gene, CDR1 is GTSNPN and CDR2 is SVGIG (reference sequence). The length of the CDR3 is 13 residues. V dropped 0 bases and J dropped 5 bases, with 8 bases sitting between them. CDR3 sequence (DNA): TGTGCCTGGAGTGTTGGGGGGGATCAGCCCCAGCATTTT. It codes for CAWSVGGDQPQHF.

This chain joins TRBV5-6 and TRBJ1-2; D gene unclear. There are 14 residues in the CDR3. Trimming removed 0 bases at V and 0 bases at J, with 6 bases between. Per germline, CDR1 SGHDT and CDR2 YYEEEE. In DNA, the CDR3 is TGTGCCAGCAGCTTGGGGGTGCCTAACTATGGCTACACCTTC. It translates to CASSLGVPNYGYTF.

The chain employs TRBV12-5 and TRBJ2-6; 10 bases align to TRBD1. The junction had 2 bases not matched to a gene; V was cut back by 1 base and J by 2 bases. The CDR3 spans 17 residues. Germline CDR1 is LGHNT and CDR2 is FRNRAP. The CDR3 is CASGLGGTGAGANVLTF. DNA of the CDR3: TGTGCTAGTGGTTTGGGGGGGACAGGGGCTGGGGCCAACGTCCTGACTTTC.

The rearrangement uses TRBV19 and TRBJ2-5; TRBD2 matches at 8 bases. Unmatched junction bases numbered 1, after V lost 4 bases and J lost 3 bases. CDR1 LNHDA and CDR2 SQIVND come from the germline V gene (reference sequence). The CDR3 is made up of 13 amino acids. In nucleotides, the CDR3 is TGTGCCAGTAGTAGCGGGGGGAAAGAGACCCAGTACTTC. This encodes CASSSGGKETQYF.

Of note for this clone: Germline is not matched at one junction end, which may reflect a read error. The rearrangement joins TRBV5-1 to TRBJ2-7; a possible D gene is TRBD2 (5 bases). CDR3 size: 13 residues. Germline V gene lookup returns CDR1 SGHRS and CDR2 YFSETQ. The chain's CDR3 is CASSHPGSGEQYF. CDR3 coding DNA: TGTGCCAGCAGCCACCCGGGATCGGGAGAGCAGTACTTC.

In regard to this clone: Other nucleotide sequences in the sample specify the same CDR3. J is TRBJ1-1 and V is TRBV30; no reliable D call. The V gene lost 0 bases and the J gene lost 2 bases, with 7 bases spanning the gap. From germline, CDR1 is GTSNPN and CDR2 SVGIG (reference sequence). The CDR3 contains 13 residues. CDR3 DNA sequence: TGTGCCTGGAGTGTGGATGTAAACACTGAAGCTTTCTTT. Protein sequence: CAWSVDVNTEAFF. The full variable domain, rest sourced from reference TRBV30 and TRBJ1-1, is SQTIHQWPATLVQPVGSPLSLECTVEGTSNPNLYWYRQAAGRGLQLLFYSVGIGQISSEVPQNLSASRPQDRQFILSSKKLLLSDSGFYLCAWSVDVNTEAFFGQGTRLTVV.

The table lists this clone with a count of one. The genes are TRBV10-3 and TRBJ1-1; D unresolved. The CDR3 spans 13 residues. V was shortened by 5 bases and J by 0 bases, with 7 bases between the two germline ends. Germline assignment: CDR1 ENHRY and CDR2 SYGVKD. In nucleotides, the CDR3 is TGTGCCATCAGTTCTCAGGTGAACACTGAAGCTTTCTTT. This gives the protein CAISSQVNTEAFF.

This clone occurred once. The V gene is TRBV30, the J gene TRBJ1-5, with 9 nucleotides matching TRBD1. Germline-derived CDR1 and CDR2 are GTSNPN and SVGIG (reference sequence). This CDR3 comprises 14 residues. After removal of 3 bases from V and 2 bases from J, the junction contained 2 bases not matched to a gene. The CDR3, as DNA: TGTGCCTGGAGCCGGGACAGGGGCAATCAGCCCCAGCATTTT. Residues: CAWSRDRGNQPQHF. Drawing the rest from reference TRBV30 and TRBJ1-5, the complete variable domain is SQTIHQWPATLVQPVGSPLSLECTVEGTSNPNLYWYRQAAGRGLQLLFYSVGIGQISSEVPQNLSASRPQDRQFILSSKKLLLSDSGFYLCAWSRDRGNQPQHFGDGTRLSIL.

Here the CDR3 reads CASSAVTGGLSSGTSPLHF. The CDR3 bases are TGTGCCAGCAGCGCCGTAACAGGGGGGTTATCGTCGGGAACTTCGCCCCTCCACTTT. The chain carries TRBV9 and TRBJ1-6, with 8 bases fitting TRBD1. The CDR3 spans 19 residues. Trimming cost V 3 bases and J 13 bases; bases outside gene matches: 24. CDR1 SGDLS and CDR2 YYNGEE come from the germline V gene.

This clone was counted once. This chain links TRBV18 with TRBJ1-5; 8 bases are shared with TRBD1. Per germline, CDR1 KGHSH and CDR2 LQKENI. CDR3 length: 16 residues. The J segment lost 1 base and the V segment lost 5 bases, leaving 7 bases of the junction unmatched. CDR3 residues: CASSTGTGRSNQPQHF. CDR3 DNA sequence: TGTGCCAGCTCAACCGGGACAGGTCGGAGCAATCAGCCCCAGCATTTT. The full variable domain, in which reference TRBV18 and TRBJ1-5 provide the parts outside the CDR3, is NAGVMQNPRHLVRRRGQEARLRCSPMKGHSHVYWYRQLPEEGLKFMVYLQKENIIDESGMPKERFSAEFPKEGPSILRIQQVVRGDSAAYFCASSTGTGRSNQPQHFGDGTRLSIL.

The count of this clone is one. V usage is TRBV18 and J usage is TRBJ2-4; TRBD2 matches 12 bases. This CDR3 comprises 17 residues. The germline CDR1 and CDR2 sequences are KGHSH and LQKENI. V lost 2 bases and J lost 0; bases outside the gene matches: 2. The CDR3 bases are TGTGCCAGCTCACCATCGGGACTAGCGGGAGCCAAAAACATTCAGTACTTC. Translation gives CASSPSGLAGAKNIQYF.

This chain joins TRBV6-5 and TRBJ2-1; a weak D match, TRBD2 (6 bases). V lost 4 bases to trimming and J lost 6 bases, with 13 bases between them. Germline-derived CDR1 and CDR2 are MNHEY and SVGAGI. This CDR3 contains 14 residues. The CDR3 sequence: CASSLGGIPNEQFF. In DNA form, the CDR3 reads TGTGCCAGCAGTTTAGGAGGGATCCCCAATGAGCAGTTCTTC.

The chain couples TRBV19 to TRBJ1-3; D possibly corresponds to TRBD1 (5 bases). This CDR3 spans 16 amino acids. V lost 6 bases and J 4 bases, leaving 19 bases between the germline ends. CDR1 is LNHDA, CDR2 SQIVND, per germline (reference sequence). CDR3 DNA sequence: TGTGCCAGTAGAGGGGTCGGGGGACCTGGGGGAAACACCATATATTTT. Amino acids: CASRGVGGPGGNTIYF.

The CDR3 DNA sequence: TGTGCTAGTGGTTTGGTACGGGATGGGGGGGCTCAAGAGACCCAGTACTTC. Translated: CASGLVRDGGAQETQYF. The V gene is TRBV12-5, the J gene TRBJ2-5, with a possible D match to TRBD2 (7 bases). The CDR3 spans 17 residues. The germline V gene has CDR1 LGHNT and CDR2 FRNRAP. V was clipped by 0 bases and J by 2 bases, with 16 bases between them.